This T cell receptor beta chain was found in a study of blood T cell repertoires in COVID-19. Methods used by the authors: Reference gene primer amplification gave nucleated cell count estimates. Clones were sequenced by immunoSEQ multiplex PCR, and TCRdb holds only the in-frame ones, with some missing. V and J calls and clone size are those listed in that table; D and trimming were worked out from the DNA. The data contain about 85,000 clones, 90% of them singletons. Trimming removed 1 base at V and 0 bases at J, with 9 bases between. The CDR3 runs 15 residues. Germline V gene data show CDR1 as SGHVS and CDR2 as FQNEAQ.

The sequencing input was peripheral blood. V gene TRBV7-8 combines with J gene TRBJ1-1; weak D call: TRBD1 (5 bases). This sequence originates from a woman over 75 with active or convalescent COVID-19. This chain's CDR3 is CASSLEAGLNTEAFF. Written as DNA, the CDR3 is TGTGCCAGCAGCTTAGAGGCAGGGTTGAACACTGAAGCTTTCTTT.